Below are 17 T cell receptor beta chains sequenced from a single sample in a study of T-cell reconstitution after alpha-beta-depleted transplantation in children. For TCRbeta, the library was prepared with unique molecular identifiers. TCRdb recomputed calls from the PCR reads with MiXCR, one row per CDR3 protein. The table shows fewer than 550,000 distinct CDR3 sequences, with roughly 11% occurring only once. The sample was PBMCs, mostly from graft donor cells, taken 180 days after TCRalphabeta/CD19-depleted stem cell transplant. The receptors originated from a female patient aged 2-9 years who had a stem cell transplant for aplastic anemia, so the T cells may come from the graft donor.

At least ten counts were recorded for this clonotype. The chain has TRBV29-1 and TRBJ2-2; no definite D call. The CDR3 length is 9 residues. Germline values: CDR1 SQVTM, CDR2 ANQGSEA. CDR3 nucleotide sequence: TGCAGGTCCACCGGGGAGCTGTTTTTT. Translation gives CRSTGELFF.

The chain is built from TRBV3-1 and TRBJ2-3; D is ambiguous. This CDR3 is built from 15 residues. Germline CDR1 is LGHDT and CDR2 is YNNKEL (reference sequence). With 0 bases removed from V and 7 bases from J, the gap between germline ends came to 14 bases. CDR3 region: CASSQDRVRSHTQYF. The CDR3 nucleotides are TGTGCCAGCAGCCAAGATCGCGTGCGGAGCCATACGCAGTATTTT.

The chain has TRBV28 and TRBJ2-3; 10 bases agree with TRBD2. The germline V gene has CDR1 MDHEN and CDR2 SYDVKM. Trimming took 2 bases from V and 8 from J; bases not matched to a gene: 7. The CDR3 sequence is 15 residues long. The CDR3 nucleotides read TGTGCCAGCAGTTTACCTAGCGGGAGTGCCCGTACGCAGTATTTT. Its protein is CASSLPSGSARTQYF.

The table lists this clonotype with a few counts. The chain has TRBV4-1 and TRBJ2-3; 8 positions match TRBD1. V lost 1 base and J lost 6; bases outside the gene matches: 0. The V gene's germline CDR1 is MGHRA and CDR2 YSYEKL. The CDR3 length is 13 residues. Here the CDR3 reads CASSQGQGDTQYF. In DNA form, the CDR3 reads TGCGCCAGCAGCCAAGGACAGGGGGATACGCAGTATTTT.

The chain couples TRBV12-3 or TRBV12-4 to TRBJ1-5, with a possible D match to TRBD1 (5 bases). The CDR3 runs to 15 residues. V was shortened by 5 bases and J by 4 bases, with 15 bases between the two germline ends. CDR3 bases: TGTGCCAGCAGTACCCGAGGGGTTGGGAATCAGCCCCAGCATTTT. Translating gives CASSTRGVGNQPQHF.

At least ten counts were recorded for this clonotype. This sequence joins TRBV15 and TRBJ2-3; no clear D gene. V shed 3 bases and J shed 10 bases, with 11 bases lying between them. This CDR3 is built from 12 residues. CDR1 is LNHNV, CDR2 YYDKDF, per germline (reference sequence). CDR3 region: CATSRWTTPQYF. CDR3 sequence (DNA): TGTGCCACCAGCAGGTGGACCACGCCGCAGTATTTT.

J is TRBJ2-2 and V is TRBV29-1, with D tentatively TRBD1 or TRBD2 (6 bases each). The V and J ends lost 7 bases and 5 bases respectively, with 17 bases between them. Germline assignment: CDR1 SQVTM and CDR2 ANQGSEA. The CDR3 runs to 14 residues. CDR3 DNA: TGCAGCGCGGTGGGGGGCGCCTGGACCGGGGAGCTGTTTTTT. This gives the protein CSAVGGAWTGELFF.

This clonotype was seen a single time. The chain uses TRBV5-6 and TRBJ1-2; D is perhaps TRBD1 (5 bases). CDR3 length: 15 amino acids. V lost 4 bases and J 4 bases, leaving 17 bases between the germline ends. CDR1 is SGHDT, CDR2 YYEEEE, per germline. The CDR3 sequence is CASSVLREVGYGYTF. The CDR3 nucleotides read TGTGCCAGCAGCGTACTCAGGGAGGTCGGCTATGGCTACACCTTC. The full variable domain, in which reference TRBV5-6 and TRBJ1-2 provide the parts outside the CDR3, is DAGVTQSPTHLIKTRGQQVTLRCSPKSGHDTVSWYQQALGQGPQFIFQYYEEEERQRGNFPDRFSGHQFPNYSSELNVNALLLGDSALYLCASSVLREVGYGYTFGSGTRLTVV.

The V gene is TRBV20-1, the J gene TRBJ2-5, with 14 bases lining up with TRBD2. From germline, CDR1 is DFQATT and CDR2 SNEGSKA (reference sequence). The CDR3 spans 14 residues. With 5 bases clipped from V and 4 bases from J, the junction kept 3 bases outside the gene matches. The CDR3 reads CSAWTSGRIETQYF. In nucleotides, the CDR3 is TGCAGTGCTTGGACTAGCGGGAGGATAGAGACCCAGTACTTC.

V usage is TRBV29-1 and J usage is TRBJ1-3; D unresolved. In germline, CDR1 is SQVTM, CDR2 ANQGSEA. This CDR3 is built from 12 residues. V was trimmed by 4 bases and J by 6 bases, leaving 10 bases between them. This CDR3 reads CSVGQVENTIYF. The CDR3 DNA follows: TGCAGCGTTGGGCAGGTGGAAAACACCATATATTTT. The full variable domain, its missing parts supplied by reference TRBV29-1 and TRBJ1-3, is SAVISQKPSRDICQRGTSLTIQCQVDSQVTMMFWYRQQPGQSLTLIATANQGSEATYESGFVIDKFPISRPNLTFSTLTVSNMSPEDSSIYLCSVGQVENTIYFGEGSWLTVV.

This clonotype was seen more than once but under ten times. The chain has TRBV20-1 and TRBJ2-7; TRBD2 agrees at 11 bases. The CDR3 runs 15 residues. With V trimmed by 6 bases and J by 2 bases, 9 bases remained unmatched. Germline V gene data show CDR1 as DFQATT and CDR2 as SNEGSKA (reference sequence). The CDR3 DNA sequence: TGCAGTGCCCTATTCGGGACTAGCGGCCCCTACGAGCAGTACTTC. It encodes CSALFGTSGPYEQYF.

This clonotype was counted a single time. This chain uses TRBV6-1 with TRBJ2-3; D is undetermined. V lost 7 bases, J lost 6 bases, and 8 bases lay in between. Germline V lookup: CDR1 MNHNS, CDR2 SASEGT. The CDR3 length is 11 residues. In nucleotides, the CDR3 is TGTGCCAGCAAGGGTTGGGATACGCAGTATTTT. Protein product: CASKGWDTQYF.

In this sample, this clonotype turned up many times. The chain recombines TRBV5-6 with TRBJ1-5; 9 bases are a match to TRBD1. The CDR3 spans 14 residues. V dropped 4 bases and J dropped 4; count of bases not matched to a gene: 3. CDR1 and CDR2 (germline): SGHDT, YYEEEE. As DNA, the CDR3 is TGTGCCAGCAGCACCGGGACAGGGAATCAGCCCCAGCATTTT. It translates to CASSTGTGNQPQHF.

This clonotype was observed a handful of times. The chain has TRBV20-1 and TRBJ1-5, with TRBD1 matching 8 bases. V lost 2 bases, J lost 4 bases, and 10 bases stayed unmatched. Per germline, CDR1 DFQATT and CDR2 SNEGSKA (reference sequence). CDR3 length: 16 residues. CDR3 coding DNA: TGCAGTGCTAGAACCCCGGGACAGGTAATGAATCAGCCCCAGCATTTT. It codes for CSARTPGQVMNQPQHF.

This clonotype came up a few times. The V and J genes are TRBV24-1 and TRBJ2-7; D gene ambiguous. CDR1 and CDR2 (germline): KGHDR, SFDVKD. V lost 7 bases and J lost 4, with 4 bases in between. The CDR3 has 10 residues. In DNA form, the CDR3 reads TGTGCCACCAGAAGGTACGAGCAGTACTTC. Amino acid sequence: CATRRYEQYF.

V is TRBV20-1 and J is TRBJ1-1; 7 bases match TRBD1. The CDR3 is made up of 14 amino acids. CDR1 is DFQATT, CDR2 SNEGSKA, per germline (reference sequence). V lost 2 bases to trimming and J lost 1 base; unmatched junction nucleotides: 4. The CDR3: CSARPDRKNTEAFF. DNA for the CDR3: TGCAGTGCTAGACCGGACAGGAAGAACACTGAAGCTTTCTTT.

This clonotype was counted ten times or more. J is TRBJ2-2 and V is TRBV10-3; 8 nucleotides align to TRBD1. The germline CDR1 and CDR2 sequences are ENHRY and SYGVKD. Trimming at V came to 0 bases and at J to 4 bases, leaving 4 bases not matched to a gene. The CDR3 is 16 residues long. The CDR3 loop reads CAISESWTGSTGELFF. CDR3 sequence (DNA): TGTGCCATCAGTGAGTCGTGGACAGGGAGCACCGGGGAGCTGTTTTTT.